The rows below give T cell receptor beta chains drawn from one sample of a study of cytomegalovirus exposure and HLA in healthy donors. Here immunoSEQ multiplex PCR was the method, and the copy in TCRdb shows in-frame clones only, minus some. The sample has 95,000 to 150,000 clones, under 85% seen once; the top ten hold around 4%. The sequencing input was PBMCs. The source is a human donor in good health. CDR3s include the opening cysteine and the closing phenylalanine or tryptophan. D genes are given only for firm matches. Clone size is given for some rows only: seen once, a few or many times, or a class if the clone is expanded.

V	D	length	size	J	CDR3	DNA
TRBV6-4	NA	15	NA	TRBJ2-1	CASSAEIGGYNEQFF	TGTGCCAGCAGTGCGGAAATTGGCGGATACAATGAGCAGTTCTTC
TRBV6-1	TRBD1	14	NA	TRBJ2-5	CASRGTGGLETQYF	TGTGCCAGCAGGGGGACAGGGGGGTTGGAGACCCAGTACTTC
TRBV5-1	TRBD1	14	NA	TRBJ1-2	CASSGQGQGEGYTF	TGCGCCAGCAGCGGACAGGGCCAGGGAGAGGGCTACACCTTC
TRBV5-1	TRBD2	16	NA	TRBJ2-7	CASSLFTSGIPYEQYF	TGCGCCAGCAGCTTGTTCACTAGCGGGATCCCCTACGAGCAGTACTTC
TRBV6-1	TRBD2	15	few	TRBJ2-3	CASSELAGGPDTQYF	TGTGCCAGCAGTGAACTAGCGGGAGGGCCAGATACGCAGTATTTT
TRBV6-5	NA	14	NA	TRBJ1-1	CASSYSQGYTEAFF	TGTGCCAGCAGTTACTCCCAGGGATACACTGAAGCTTTCTTT
TRBV28	NA	15	NA	TRBJ2-2	CASSPPQANTGELFF	TGTGCCAGCAGTCCGCCCCAGGCGAACACCGGGGAGCTGTTTTTT
TRBV27	NA	13	NA	TRBJ1-5	CASSPTMVQPQHF	TGTGCCAGCAGTCCTACCATGGTCCAACCCCAGCATTTT
TRBV5-6	TRBD1	15	NA	TRBJ2-7	CASSFPGTGTYEQYF	TGTGCCAGCAGCTTCCCCGGGACAGGGACGTACGAGCAGTACTTC
TRBV4-2	TRBD2	17	NA	TRBJ2-1	CASSRTGSGGKHNEQFF	TGTGCCAGCAGCCGTACCGGTAGCGGGGGGAAACACAATGAGCAGTTCTTC
TRBV5-1	NA	15	NA	TRBJ2-5	CASVGNRGGQETQYF	TGCGCCAGCGTCGGAAACAGGGGAGGCCAAGAGACCCAGTACTTC
TRBV7-2	TRBD2	16	NA	TRBJ2-5	CASSLAGTSGQETQYF	TGTGCCAGCAGCTTAGCCGGGACTAGCGGCCAAGAGACCCAGTACTTC
TRBV7-9	NA	12	NA	TRBJ2-7	CASRATSYEQYF	TGTGCCAGTCGAGCAACCTCCTACGAGCAGTACTTC
TRBV9	NA	13	NA	TRBJ2-7	CASSVDYSYEQYF	TGTGCCAGCAGCGTGGACTACTCCTACGAGCAGTACTTC
TRBV10-3	TRBD2	19	NA	TRBJ2-3	CAIRARTSGRRPGTDTQYF	TGTGCCATCAGAGCAAGGACTAGCGGGAGGAGGCCCGGCACAGATACGCAGTATTTT
TRBV2	TRBD2	14	NA	TRBJ2-1	CASSPSGLRDEQFF	TGTGCCAGCAGCCCTAGCGGACTGAGGGATGAGCAGTTCTTC
TRBV5-5	TRBD2	16	NA	TRBJ2-2	CASSLGLAANTGELFF	TGTGCCAGCAGCCTTGGACTAGCGGCGAACACCGGGGAGCTGTTTTTT
TRBV6-1	TRBD1	15	NA	TRBJ1-2	CASSELQGVANGYTF	TGTGCCAGCAGTGAGTTACAGGGGGTAGCTAATGGCTACACCTTC
TRBV29-1	TRBD1	15	NA	TRBJ1-1	CSVETRQGLNTEAFF	TGCAGCGTTGAAACGCGACAGGGGTTGAACACTGAAGCTTTCTTT
TRBV27	TRBD1	14	NA	TRBJ1-2	CASRSSDREYGYTF	TGTGCCAGCAGGAGCTCGGACAGGGAATATGGCTACACCTTC
TRBV19	TRBD1	13	once	TRBJ1-4	CASSTDRDEKLFF	TGTGCCAGTAGTACGGACAGGGATGAAAAACTGTTTTTT
TRBV7-9	NA	15	NA	TRBJ1-4	CASSLGSGTNEKLFF	TGTGCCAGCAGCTTAGGTTCGGGGACTAATGAAAAACTGTTTTTT
TRBV12-5	NA	19	once	TRBJ2-7	CASGLLRTGIRGSSYEQYF	TGTGCTAGTGGTTTGCTCCGGACAGGGATTCGCGGGAGCTCCTACGAGCAGTACTTC
TRBV10-1	NA	14	NA	TRBJ2-2	CASSESTRTGELFF	TGCGCCAGCAGTGAGTCGACGAGGACCGGGGAGCTGTTTTTT
TRBV18	NA	14	NA	TRBJ2-2	CASSGARGTGELFF	TGTGCCAGCTCAGGGGCACGAGGCACCGGGGAGCTGTTTTTT
TRBV19	NA	14	once	TRBJ2-4	CASSTGVDSSIQYF	TGTGCCAGTAGTACGGGGGTGGATTCGAGCATTCAGTACTTC
TRBV11-3	TRBD1	13	few	TRBJ2-7	CASRDRSSYEQYF	TGTGCCAGCCGGGACAGGAGCTCCTACGAGCAGTACTTC
TRBV7-3	TRBD1	17	NA	TRBJ1-3	CASSFTTGGEGGNTIYF	TGTGCCAGCAGCTTCACCACAGGGGGCGAGGGTGGAAACACCATATATTTT
TRBV14	NA	15	NA	TRBJ2-2	CASSQRNRVAGELFF	TGTGCCAGCAGCCAAAGGAACAGGGTGGCCGGGGAGCTGTTTTTT
TRBV5-1	NA	14	few	TRBJ2-7	CASMLGDGSRKQYF	TGCGCCAGCATGTTGGGGGACGGGAGTCGAAAGCAGTACTTC
TRBV7-9	TRBD1	17	NA	TRBJ1-2	CASSPETGVPSNYGYTF	TGTGCCAGCAGCCCCGAGACAGGGGTCCCTTCTAACTATGGCTACACCTTC
TRBV19	TRBD1	14	NA	TRBJ1-1	CASSIDRVGTEAFF	TGTGCCAGTAGTATCGACAGGGTCGGCACTGAAGCTTTCTTT
TRBV7-9	TRBD1	17	NA	TRBJ2-3	CASSSLRDRERTDTQYF	TGTGCCAGCAGCTCTCTCCGGGACAGGGAACGAACAGATACGCAGTATTTT
TRBV14	TRBD2	18	NA	TRBJ2-3	CASSQLVGSGGGTDTQYF	TGTGCCAGCAGCCAATTGGTCGGGAGCGGCGGGGGAACAGATACGCAGTATTTT
TRBV28	NA	15	NA	TRBJ1-2	CASSTLPPGQPWRTF	TGTGCCAGCAGCACACTCCCCCCTGGACAGCCTTGGCGCACCTTC
TRBV27	TRBD1	15	NA	TRBJ1-6	CASIIRDRQNSPLHF	TGTGCCAGCATCATCCGGGACAGGCAAAATTCACCCCTCCACTTT
TRBV6-1	TRBD1	16	NA	TRBJ1-2	CASSEMSRTGFMGYTF	TGTGCCAGCAGTGAAATGAGTAGGACAGGTTTTATGGGCTACACCTTC
TRBV4-1	NA	13	medium-sized	TRBJ1-1	CASSLQVNTEAFF	TGCGCCAGCAGCCTACAGGTGAACACTGAAGCTTTCTTT
TRBV19	NA	14	NA	TRBJ1-1	CASSTQGGNTEAFF	TGTGCCAGTAGTACCCAGGGAGGGAACACTGAAGCTTTCTTT
TRBV5-1	NA	15	few	TRBJ2-3	CASSLGGGYTDTQYF	TGCGCCAGCAGCTTGGGTGGCGGTTACACAGATACGCAGTATTTT
TRBV11-3	NA	17	NA	TRBJ2-1	CASSLDWSGKPPDEQFF	TGTGCCAGCAGCTTAGATTGGTCGGGGAAGCCTCCGGATGAGCAGTTCTTC
TRBV5-1	TRBD2	16	NA	TRBJ2-5	CASSLGASGPQETQYF	TGCGCCAGCAGCTTGGGTGCTAGCGGGCCCCAAGAGACCCAGTACTTC
TRBV4-1	TRBD1	16	once	TRBJ1-4	CASSPMNGTGIEKLFF	TGCGCCAGCAGCCCAATGAACGGGACAGGGATAGAAAAACTGTTTTTT
TRBV14	NA	15	NA	TRBJ2-1	CASSRNHRDHAEQFF	TGTGCCAGCAGCCGAAATCACAGGGACCACGCTGAGCAGTTCTTC